The present TCR beta chain was sequenced within a study of tumor and adjacent non-tumor tissue in lung cancer. Background on the study: Stage I to III disease affected ten to eleven men and roughly five women aged roughly 31 to 76. Each sample yielded 4 million to 4.5 million productive TCRbeta reads on average.

The template was RNA from unsorted bulk tissue. Distant lung tissue was collected more than 3 cm away from the tumor edge. Study conclusions and caveats: Shorter survival was associated with higher TCR diversity in tumors. In normal lung, the top 100 clones were significantly more dominant than in tumor.

A modified ARM-PCR protocol with three rounds of nested PCR amplified TCRbeta. TCRdb used MiXCR to reprocess the multiplex PCR reads, holding one entry per CDR3 protein. The sample includes 90,000 to 100,000 distinct CDR3 sequences, roughly 80% of them seen just once. With regard to this clonotype: Its antigen is unidentified. Germline and junction disagree at one end, which may indicate a read error.

The CDR3 runs 17 residues. CDR1 is PRHDT and CDR2 is FYEKMQ in the germline V gene (reference sequence). The specimen was distant non-tumor lung tissue. The rearrangement joins TRBV13 to TRBJ1-6; D ambiguous. This receptor was obtained from a man aged 55-75 years with small cell lung cancer. The CDR3 is CAGSQNDGSSYNSALHF. CDR3 nucleotides: TGTGCCGGCAGCCAAAACGACGGAAGCTCCTATAATTCTGCCCTCCACTTT.